The clone carrying this T cell receptor (beta chain) appeared a few times. Its antigen is currently unknown. Amplification of ligated cDNA took four PCR rounds with SP2 and nested alpha and beta constant primers. Blood and skin TCR RNA was reverse transcribed with alpha and beta constant primers. Via MiXCR, TCRdb re-called the 5' RACE reads, giving one row per CDR3 protein. This table has over 50,000 distinct CDR3 sequences, less than 10% appearing once. The entry originates in a study of naive and memory T cell subsets. General observations from the study: The RNA method is potentially sensitive to activation and differentiation changes.

An oligonucleotide containing a UMI was ligated to the 3' end of TCR cDNA. Adult healthy volunteers gave 2.5 ml peripheral blood for whole-blood RNA. Unsorted total RNA, roughly 1 to 1,100 ng, was DNase treated before reverse transcription. V dropped 7 bases and J dropped 0 bases, with 9 bases sitting between them. Germline CDR1 and CDR2: SGHTA and FQGNSA. This CDR3 spans 13 amino acids. This TCR derives from a female donor in good health. The V and J genes are TRBV7-2 and TRBJ1-1, with D uncertain. CDR3 protein: CASTSSLNTEAFF. The CDR3 region has the DNA TGTGCCAGCACCTCATCGCTGAACACTGAAGCTTTCTTT.